Below are 26 T cell receptor beta chains sequenced from a single sample in a study of CD8+ T cells in alopecia areata. The treatment is: oral pan-JAK inhibitor, 5-10 mg twice daily. Extracted RNA was reverse transcribed into cDNA, the sequencing template. Using immunoSEQ multiplex PCR, the repertoire was profiled, and TCRdb retains in-frame clones only, with some absent. In the table there are a few hundred thousand clones, approximately 60% of which are singletons. The sample was CD4+ T cells sorted from blood, taken at week 52, from a patient treated with tofacitinib. Receptors were obtained from a human donor with alopecia areata.

The chain has TRBV19 and TRBJ2-5; TRBD1 might be the D (6 bases). Trimming left V 10 bases short and J 5 bases short, with 20 bases between. The germline gives CDR1 LNHDA, CDR2 SQIVND (reference sequence). The CDR3 has 14 amino acids. The CDR3 region is CATKGTGLWETQYF. In DNA, the CDR3 is TGTGCCACCAAGGGAACAGGGCTGTGGGAGACCCAGTACTTC.

This chain links TRBV6-5 with TRBJ2-5; 9 nucleotides match TRBD2. Trimming removed 3 bases from V and 1 base from J; junction bases left unmatched: 3. Per the germline V gene, CDR1 is MNHEY and CDR2 is SVGAGI. The CDR3 has 15 residues. CDR3 sequence: CASSYASGVQETQYF. As DNA, the CDR3 is TGTGCCAGCAGTTATGCTAGCGGGGTCCAAGAGACCCAGTACTTC.

The J gene is TRBJ2-3, the V gene TRBV14, with 10 bases that match TRBD2. V was pared by 3 bases and J by 6 bases, with 6 bases of the junction left unmatched. Germline V gene lookup returns CDR1 SGHDN and CDR2 FVKESK. This CDR3 region has 15 residues. The CDR3 sequence is CASSHEGLAWDTQYF. The CDR3 nucleotides are TGTGCCAGCAGCCATGAGGGACTAGCGTGGGATACGCAGTATTTT.

This rearrangement joins TRBV4-2 to TRBJ2-7; TRBD1 matches at 9 bases. V shed 0 bases and J 4 bases; nucleotides not matched to a gene: 4. Per the germline V gene, CDR1 is LGHNA and CDR2 is YNFKEQ. The CDR3 is 15 residues long. Here the CDR3 reads CASSQDRGTGYEQYF. CDR3 sequence (DNA): TGTGCCAGCAGCCAAGACAGAGGGACAGGGTACGAGCAGTACTTC.

The chain links TRBV5-4 to TRBJ2-5; D ambiguous. Germline lookup yields CDR1 SGHNT and CDR2 YYREEE (reference sequence). V lost 0 bases and J 2 bases, leaving 11 bases between the germline ends. This CDR3 contains 15 residues. The CDR3 reads CASSLVSAAQETQYF. In nucleotides, the CDR3 is TGTGCCAGCAGCTTGGTCTCGGCAGCTCAAGAGACCCAGTACTTC.

The V call is TRBV29-1, the J call TRBJ1-2; D remains ambiguous. V gave up 2 bases and J gave up 4 bases, with 14 bases separating them. Germline CDR1 and CDR2: SQVTM and ANQGSEA. CDR3 size: 14 residues. The CDR3 reads CSVEPRGRPYGYTF. In DNA, the CDR3 is TGCAGCGTTGAACCTCGCGGACGGCCCTATGGCTACACCTTC.

With respect to this clone: Other DNA sequences from this sample encode an identical CDR3 as well. The V gene is TRBV29-1, the J gene TRBJ1-1; 9 nucleotides line up with TRBD1. Germline assignment: CDR1 SQVTM and CDR2 ANQGSEA. The length of the CDR3 is 14 residues. The J segment lost 2 bases and the V segment lost 6 bases, leaving 7 bases of the junction unmatched. The CDR3 loop is CSVIPGQGNTEAFF. As DNA, the CDR3 is TGCAGCGTAATCCCGGGACAGGGAAACACTGAAGCTTTCTTT.

The chain joins TRBV15 to TRBJ2-5; D may correspond to TRBD1 or TRBD2 (5 bases each). With 6 bases removed from V and 5 bases from J, the gap between germline ends came to 16 bases. Germline V gene sequence: CDR1 LNHNV, CDR2 YYDKDF (reference sequence). The CDR3 consists of 14 residues. CDR3 in DNA: TGTGCCACCAGTCGCAGGGCCAGGGACGAGACCCAGTACTTC. Translation gives CATSRRARDETQYF.

The V call is TRBV29-1, the J call TRBJ1-1; D gene uncertain. Germline loops: CDR1 SQVTM, CDR2 ANQGSEA. CDR3 length: 14 amino acids. Trimming took off 0 bases at V and 7 bases at J, with 15 bases between the two ends. The CDR3 DNA follows: TGCAGCGTTGAAGATCGCGGAAAAAGGGTTGAAGCTTTCTTT. Encoded protein: CSVEDRGKRVEAFF.

The chain is built from TRBV21-1 and TRBJ1-5; the D segment call TRBD1 is taken from the table without a DNA check. TRBV21-1 is shown as a pseudogene. CDR3 length equals 16 residues. The CDR3 sequence: CASSKSKGVGNQPQHF. CDR3 bases: TGTGCCAGCAGCAAATCGAAAGGGGTTGGAAATCAGCCCCAGCATTTT.

On this clone: Other DNA sequences within the sample encode an identical CDR3. The rearrangement joins TRBV5-1 to TRBJ1-5; D is undetermined. Per the germline V gene, CDR1 is SGHRS and CDR2 is YFSETQ. There are 13 residues in the CDR3. V lost 1 base and J lost 2, with 4 bases in between. The CDR3 sequence: CASSLKGNQPQHF. In nucleotides, the CDR3 is TGCGCCAGCAGCTTGAAGGGCAATCAGCCCCAGCATTTT.

The chain uses TRBV10-3 and TRBJ1-1; D is unresolved. Trimming shortened V by 1 base and J by 6 bases, and 3 bases separated the two germline ends. Germline assignment: CDR1 ENHRY and CDR2 SYGVKD. The CDR3 has 11 amino acids. The CDR3 spells CAISEFAEAFF. CDR3 DNA: TGTGCCATCAGTGAGTTCGCTGAAGCTTTCTTT.

J is TRBJ2-3 and V is TRBV29-1, with TRBD1 matching over 9 bases. The CDR3 extends over 14 amino acids. Germline V gene data show CDR1 as SQVTM and CDR2 as ANQGSEA. V was clipped by 5 bases and J by 3 bases; unmatched bases: 6. The CDR3 protein is CSVPGTGITDTQYF. The CDR3 nucleotides read TGCAGCGTTCCCGGGACAGGGATAACAGATACGCAGTATTTT.

This chain connects TRBV27 to TRBJ1-5, with D hard to call. Trimming removed 5 bases at V and 5 bases at J, with 10 bases between. This CDR3 comprises 13 residues. Germline lookup yields CDR1 MNHEY and CDR2 SMNVEV (reference sequence). CDR3 nucleotides: TGTGCCAGCAGTCTGCGGCAGGATCAGCCCCAGCATTTT. Translation gives CASSLRQDQPQHF.

V is TRBV25-1 and J is TRBJ2-7; maybe TRBD2 (5 bases). Germline V gives CDR1 MGHDK, CDR2 SYGVNS. The V end was cut by 3 bases, the J end by 3 bases, with 15 bases between. The CDR3 is 15 residues long. CDR3 in amino acids: CASSDARALVYEQYF. CDR3 in DNA: TGTGCCAGCAGTGACGCGCGGGCGCTGGTCTACGAGCAGTACTTC.

The rearrangement joins TRBV7-2 to TRBJ1-5, with D possibly being TRBD1 (5 bases). Germline V lookup: CDR1 SGHTA, CDR2 FQGNSA. This CDR3 contains 14 residues. V lost 5 bases and J 10 bases, leaving 18 bases between the germline ends. The CDR3, as DNA: TGTGCCAGCAGCCCCACTGCCGGCCAGGGACCCCAGCATTTT. Amino acid sequence: CASSPTAGQGPQHF.

This chain uses TRBV18 with TRBJ1-1; D ambiguous. CDR3 length equals 15 residues. The ends were cut back, 0 bases at V and 1 base at J, with 9 bases in the middle. CDR1 and CDR2 (germline): KGHSH, LQKENI. In DNA, the CDR3 is TGTGCCAGCTCACCACCAGAGGGTTGGAACACTGAAGCTTTCTTT. As protein: CASSPPEGWNTEAFF.

A word on this clone: The sample carries other DNA sequences with the same CDR3. The chain has TRBV30 and TRBJ1-1; D unclear. The CDR3 covers 13 residues. The germline V gene has CDR1 GTSNPN and CDR2 SVGIG (reference sequence). V was clipped by 3 bases and J by 1 base, with 9 bases between them. CDR3 DNA sequence: TGTGCCTGGAGGGGTAGGACGAACACTGAAGCTTTCTTT. It codes for CAWRGRTNTEAFF. The entire variable domain, with the rest obtained from reference TRBV30 and TRBJ1-1, is as follows: SQTIHQWPATLVQPVGSPLSLECTVEGTSNPNLYWYRQAAGRGLQLLFYSVGIGQISSEVPQNLSASRPQDRQFILSSKKLLLSDSGFYLCAWRGRTNTEAFFGQGTRLTVV.

This CDR3 reads CAWSVAGGGEAFF. The CDR3 coding sequence is TGTGCCTGGAGTGTAGCCGGTGGAGGAGAAGCTTTCTTT. This chain connects TRBV30 to TRBJ1-1, with D uncertain. Germline V CDR1 and CDR2: GTSNPN, SVGIG (reference sequence). V shed 0 bases and J shed 8 bases, with 13 bases lying between them. There are 13 residues in the CDR3.

This clone appeared a few times. The chain joins TRBV7-9 to TRBJ1-1, with 10 bases fitting TRBD1. Germline CDR1 is SEHNR and CDR2 is FQNEAQ (reference sequence). The CDR3 totals 14 residues. V shed 4 bases and J 1 base; nucleotides not matched to a gene: 0. CDR3 in DNA: TGTGCCAGCAGCTGGACAGGGGGGAACACTGAAGCTTTCTTT. The encoded protein is CASSWTGGNTEAFF.

The chain recombines TRBV30 with TRBJ2-1; a possible D gene is TRBD1 (5 bases). V was cut by 2 bases and J by 1 base, with 12 bases left in between. There are 15 residues in the CDR3. Germline V CDR1 and CDR2: GTSNPN, SVGIG (reference sequence). The CDR3 is CAWSHRRLSYNEQFF. The CDR3 DNA follows: TGTGCCTGGAGTCACAGGCGTTTATCCTACAATGAGCAGTTCTTC. The full variable domain, in which reference TRBV30 and TRBJ2-1 provide the parts outside the CDR3, is SQTIHQWPATLVQPVGSPLSLECTVEGTSNPNLYWYRQAAGRGLQLLFYSVGIGQISSEVPQNLSASRPQDRQFILSSKKLLLSDSGFYLCAWSHRRLSYNEQFFGPGTRLTVL.

The chain employs TRBV7-9 and TRBJ2-4; the D is unclear. V was trimmed by 5 bases and J by 0 bases, leaving 11 bases between them. Germline lookup yields CDR1 SEHNR and CDR2 FQNEAQ (reference sequence). The CDR3 has 15 residues. CDR3 protein: CASSPFRRAKNIQYF. CDR3 coding DNA: TGTGCCAGCAGCCCATTCAGGCGAGCCAAAAACATTCAGTACTTC.

The genes are TRBV29-1 and TRBJ2-5; D unclear. The V gene's germline CDR1 is SQVTM and CDR2 ANQGSEA. This CDR3 region has 14 residues. V lost 0 bases and J 4 bases, leaving 12 bases between the germline ends. CDR3 coding DNA: TGCAGCGTTGAAGATAGGGCGGCTCGAGAGACCCAGTACTTC. The encoded protein is CSVEDRAARETQYF.

CDR3 sequence (DNA): TGTGCCAGCAGCGTAGAAGTTCGGAGTTACGAGCAGTACTTC. It specifies CASSVEVRSYEQYF. V and J are TRBV9 and TRBJ2-7, with D hard to call. The CDR3 covers 14 residues. V shed 0 bases and J shed 4 bases, with 11 bases lying between them. CDR1 and CDR2 (germline): SGDLS, YYNGEE.

This clone was observed a handful of times. V gene TRBV2 combines with J gene TRBJ2-5; the match to TRBD1 covers 7 bases. The CDR3 sequence is 14 residues long. With V trimmed by 4 bases and J by 3 bases, 5 bases remained unmatched. Germline assignment: CDR1 SNHLY and CDR2 FYNNEI. The CDR3, as DNA: TGTGCCAGCAGTGGACCGACAGGGAAAGAGACCCAGTACTTC. As protein: CASSGPTGKETQYF.

This clone was observed a few times. CDR3 sequence (DNA): TGCGCCAGCAGCTTGTATCCCGCGGGTACCGGGGAGCTGTTTTTT. Translating it yields CASSLYPAGTGELFF. V usage is TRBV5-1 and J usage is TRBJ2-2; tentative D call: TRBD2 (5 bases). The germline V gene encodes CDR1 SGHRS and CDR2 YFSETQ. CDR3 length: 15 amino acids. Between the trimmed V and J ends, which lost 1 base and 5 bases, there was a span of 12 bases.